A selection of T cell receptor beta chains follows, all from one sample in a study of T cells in localized non-small cell lung cancer. Sequencing used immunoSEQ multiplex PCR; TCRdb keeps in-frame clones, though not all of them. Of about 77,000 clones listed, more than 75% are singletons. This sample comprised peripheral blood, obtained before any cancer treatment. The receptor source for this set is a woman aged 40-69 years with stage I squamous cell lung carcinoma. The CDR3 runs from the conserved cysteine through the conserved F or W. A D gene is named only where the DNA matches it firmly. A clone size is listed for some rows: how often the clone was seen (once, few, many), or a class if it is expanded.

clone_size: .; d_call: .; v_call: TRBV25-1; j_call: TRBJ2-5; cdr3_aa: CASSEWAGPQETQYF; cdr3_nt: TGTGCCAGCAGTGAATGGGCTGGGCCCCAAGAGACCCAGTACTTC
clone_size: .; d_call: TRBD1; v_call: TRBV5-1; j_call: TRBJ1-1; cdr3_aa: CASTRDRATNTEAFF; cdr3_nt: TGCGCCAGCACCCGGGACAGGGCAACGAACACTGAAGCTTTCTTT
clone_size: .; d_call: .; v_call: TRBV19; j_call: TRBJ1-5; cdr3_aa: CASKAEESNQPQHF; cdr3_nt: TGTGCCAGTAAAGCAGAGGAGAGCAATCAGCCCCAGCATTTT
clone_size: .; d_call: .; v_call: TRBV18; j_call: TRBJ1-1; cdr3_aa: CASSPPGGGGNTEAFF; cdr3_nt: TGTGCCAGCTCACCACCGGGGGGAGGCGGGAACACTGAAGCTTTCTTT
clone_size: .; d_call: .; v_call: TRBV6-5; j_call: TRBJ2-7; cdr3_aa: CASSPTRPYEQYF; cdr3_nt: TGTGCCAGCAGTCCGACGCGTCCTTACGAGCAGTACTTC
clone_size: .; d_call: TRBD1; v_call: TRBV15; j_call: TRBJ1-2; cdr3_aa: CATSRQSGGWGGYTF; cdr3_nt: TGTGCCACCAGCAGACAATCAGGGGGCTGGGGGGGCTACACCTTC
clone_size: .; d_call: TRBD1; v_call: TRBV10-3; j_call: TRBJ2-7; cdr3_aa: CAISEIGTASYEQYF; cdr3_nt: TGTGCCATCAGTGAGATAGGGACAGCTTCCTACGAGCAGTACTTC
clone_size: .; d_call: TRBD1; v_call: TRBV19; j_call: TRBJ1-2; cdr3_aa: CASTQDRGLVGYTF; cdr3_nt: TGTGCCAGTACCCAGGACAGGGGATTGGTTGGCTACACCTTC
clone_size: .; d_call: .; v_call: TRBV4-2; j_call: TRBJ1-1; cdr3_aa: CASSQGVGDTEAFF; cdr3_nt: TGTGCCAGCAGCCAAGGGGTAGGGGACACTGAAGCTTTCTTT
clone_size: .; d_call: .; v_call: TRBV5-6; j_call: TRBJ2-3; cdr3_aa: CASSFGLGDLPVDTQYF; cdr3_nt: TGTGCCAGCAGCTTTGGGTTAGGCGATCTGCCGGTAGATACGCAGTATTTT
clone_size: .; d_call: .; v_call: TRBV15; j_call: TRBJ1-2; cdr3_aa: CATSSDINYGYTF; cdr3_nt: TGTGCCACCAGCAGTGATATCAACTATGGCTACACCTTC
clone_size: .; d_call: .; v_call: TRBV5-1; j_call: TRBJ1-6; cdr3_aa: CASGGGQNLNSPLHF; cdr3_nt: TGCGCCAGCGGAGGTGGACAGAACCTCAATTCACCCCTCCACTTT
clone_size: .; d_call: .; v_call: TRBV5-4; j_call: TRBJ1-2; cdr3_aa: CASSLDKNYGYTF; cdr3_nt: TGTGCCAGCAGCTTGGACAAAAACTATGGCTACACCTTC
clone_size: .; d_call: TRBD2; v_call: TRBV7-3; j_call: TRBJ2-2; cdr3_aa: CASSLMGGSYTGELFF; cdr3_nt: TGTGCCAGCAGCTTAATGGGAGGGAGTTACACCGGGGAGCTGTTTTTT
clone_size: .; d_call: .; v_call: TRBV5-1; j_call: TRBJ2-1; cdr3_aa: CASSLNRVSYNEQFF; cdr3_nt: TGCGCCAGCAGCTTGAACAGGGTCTCCTACAATGAGCAGTTCTTC
clone_size: .; d_call: .; v_call: TRBV9; j_call: TRBJ2-3; cdr3_aa: CASSDTGSPTDTQYF; cdr3_nt: TGTGCCAGCAGCGATACAGGGTCCCCCACAGATACGCAGTATTTT
clone_size: .; d_call: TRBD1; v_call: TRBV27; j_call: TRBJ1-2; cdr3_aa: CASSPGQGIGDGYTF; cdr3_nt: TGTGCCAGCAGTCCCGGACAGGGGATTGGGGATGGCTACACCTTC
clone_size: .; d_call: .; v_call: TRBV30; j_call: TRBJ1-2; cdr3_aa: CAWKPAGYDHGYTF; cdr3_nt: TGTGCCTGGAAACCCGCGGGGTATGATCATGGCTACACCTTC
clone_size: .; d_call: .; v_call: TRBV12-5; j_call: TRBJ1-1; cdr3_aa: CASGSNQGRGMVGTEAFF; cdr3_nt: TGTGCTAGTGGTTCTAATCAAGGGAGGGGAATGGTGGGTACTGAAGCTTTCTTT
clone_size: .; d_call: .; v_call: TRBV6-4; j_call: TRBJ1-1; cdr3_aa: CASTPSPGNTEAFF; cdr3_nt: TGTGCCAGCACCCCCTCGCCGGGGAACACTGAAGCTTTCTTT
clone_size: .; d_call: TRBD1; v_call: TRBV29-1; j_call: TRBJ1-1; cdr3_aa: CSVRQGAYTEAFF; cdr3_nt: TGCAGCGTCAGGCAGGGGGCTTACACTGAAGCTTTCTTT
clone_size: .; d_call: .; v_call: TRBV5-1; j_call: TRBJ1-2; cdr3_aa: CASSLVLQGHGYTF; cdr3_nt: TGCGCCAGCAGCTTGGTTCTCCAGGGACATGGCTACACCTTC
clone_size: .; d_call: TRBD1; v_call: TRBV29-1; j_call: TRBJ2-1; cdr3_aa: CSVLGQGAVNEQFF; cdr3_nt: TGCAGCGTGCTTGGACAGGGGGCCGTGAATGAGCAGTTCTTC
clone_size: .; d_call: .; v_call: TRBV5-1; j_call: TRBJ1-6; cdr3_aa: CASSEGTSPLHF; cdr3_nt: TGCGCCAGCAGCGAAGGGACTTCACCCCTCCACTTT
clone_size: .; d_call: .; v_call: TRBV7-6; j_call: TRBJ2-2; cdr3_aa: CASSPMGPNTGELFF; cdr3_nt: TGTGCCAGCAGCCCGATGGGACCCAACACCGGGGAGCTGTTTTTT
clone_size: .; d_call: .; v_call: TRBV7-2; j_call: TRBJ2-7; cdr3_aa: CASRGSSIYEQYF; cdr3_nt: TGTGCCAGCAGGGGGAGCTCCATCTACGAGCAGTACTTC
clone_size: .; d_call: TRBD1; v_call: TRBV10-2; j_call: TRBJ2-1; cdr3_aa: CASSPSDRGLNNEQFF; cdr3_nt: TGCGCCAGCAGTCCCTCCGACAGGGGGCTCAACAATGAGCAGTTCTTC
clone_size: .; d_call: .; v_call: TRBV11-3; j_call: TRBJ1-3; cdr3_aa: CASSLSGAGNTIYF; cdr3_nt: TGTGCCAGCAGCTTATCTGGGGCTGGAAACACCATATATTTT
clone_size: .; d_call: TRBD2; v_call: TRBV6-5; j_call: TRBJ2-1; cdr3_aa: CASSYTGLAGGNEQFF; cdr3_nt: TGTGCCAGCAGTTACACGGGACTAGCGGGGGGAAATGAGCAGTTCTTC
clone_size: .; d_call: .; v_call: TRBV29-1; j_call: TRBJ2-3; cdr3_aa: CSLLASDTDTQYF; cdr3_nt: TGCAGCCTTTTAGCGTCCGACACAGATACGCAGTATTTT
clone_size: .; d_call: .; v_call: TRBV27; j_call: TRBJ1-1; cdr3_aa: CASSLKWFTEAFF; cdr3_nt: TGTGCCAGCAGTTTAAAATGGTTTACTGAAGCTTTCTTT
clone_size: .; d_call: .; v_call: TRBV5-4; j_call: TRBJ1-2; cdr3_aa: CASSPRGQNYGYTF; cdr3_nt: TGTGCCAGCAGCCCCAGGGGACAAAACTATGGCTACACCTTC
clone_size: .; d_call: TRBD1; v_call: TRBV6-1; j_call: TRBJ1-4; cdr3_aa: CASSGGQGGKLFF; cdr3_nt: TGTGCCAGCAGTGGCGGTCAGGGGGGAAAACTGTTTTTT
clone_size: .; d_call: TRBD1; v_call: TRBV11-2; j_call: TRBJ1-1; cdr3_aa: CASRPGQGTPWNTEAFF; cdr3_nt: TGTGCCAGCAGACCTGGACAGGGCACGCCCTGGAACACTGAAGCTTTCTTT
clone_size: .; d_call: TRBD2; v_call: TRBV7-9; j_call: TRBJ2-3; cdr3_aa: CASSLGAGGRFGADTQYF; cdr3_nt: TGTGCCAGCAGCTTAGGAGCGGGGGGGCGATTCGGTGCAGATACGCAGTATTTT
clone_size: .; d_call: .; v_call: TRBV19; j_call: TRBJ1-2; cdr3_aa: CASSETSAFTFSNYGYTF; cdr3_nt: TGTGCCAGTAGTGAAACGTCAGCCTTTACGTTCTCTAACTATGGCTACACCTTC
clone_size: .; d_call: .; v_call: TRBV29-1; j_call: TRBJ2-1; cdr3_aa: CSVEGRRRAGLNEQFF; cdr3_nt: TGCAGCGTTGAGGGCCGGCGCAGGGCAGGTCTCAATGAGCAGTTCTTC
clone_size: .; d_call: TRBD1; v_call: TRBV27; j_call: TRBJ2-7; cdr3_aa: CASSLYRNRGLSEQYF; cdr3_nt: TGTGCCAGCAGTTTATACCGGAACAGGGGGCTTAGCGAGCAGTACTTC
clone_size: .; d_call: .; v_call: TRBV6-5; j_call: TRBJ2-7; cdr3_aa: CASSYSGTRTYEQYF; cdr3_nt: TGTGCCAGCAGTTACTCCGGGACACGTACCTACGAGCAGTACTTC
clone_size: .; d_call: TRBD1; v_call: TRBV5-1; j_call: TRBJ1-1; cdr3_aa: CASSPYRGGTEAFF; cdr3_nt: TGCGCCAGCAGCCCGTACAGGGGCGGGACTGAAGCTTTCTTT
clone_size: .; d_call: TRBD1; v_call: TRBV27; j_call: TRBJ2-3; cdr3_aa: CATRGWTGSTDTQYF; cdr3_nt: TGTGCCACACGGGGATGGACAGGCAGCACAGATACGCAGTATTTT
clone_size: .; d_call: TRBD1; v_call: TRBV9; j_call: TRBJ1-1; cdr3_aa: CASSPKGARGNTEAFF; cdr3_nt: TGTGCCAGCAGCCCCAAGGGGGCAAGAGGAAACACTGAAGCTTTCTTT
clone_size: .; d_call: .; v_call: TRBV9; j_call: TRBJ1-6; cdr3_aa: CASSVGQTYNSPLHF; cdr3_nt: TGTGCCAGCAGCGTAGGGCAGACCTATAATTCACCCCTCCACTTT
clone_size: once; d_call: .; v_call: TRBV7-8; j_call: TRBJ2-3; cdr3_aa: CASSQMGGSTDTQYF; cdr3_nt: TGTGCCAGCAGCCAGATGGGGGGCAGCACAGATACGCAGTATTTT
clone_size: .; d_call: .; v_call: TRBV14; j_call: TRBJ1-2; cdr3_aa: CASSRLGFNYGYTF; cdr3_nt: TGTGCCAGCAGCCGGTTGGGGTTTAACTATGGCTACACCTTC
clone_size: .; d_call: .; v_call: TRBV12-1; j_call: TRBJ2-1; cdr3_aa: CASSHTGPYNEQFF; cdr3_nt: TGTGCCAGCAGCCACACGGGGCCCTACAATGAGCAGTTCTTC
clone_size: .; d_call: TRBD1; v_call: TRBV5-1; j_call: TRBJ2-1; cdr3_aa: CASSLSTGGKDEQFF; cdr3_nt: TGCGCCAGCAGTTTGAGCACAGGGGGAAAAGATGAGCAGTTCTTC
clone_size: .; d_call: .; v_call: TRBV5-6; j_call: TRBJ2-1; cdr3_aa: CASSYGGNMGNEQFF; cdr3_nt: TGTGCCAGCAGCTATGGGGGTAATATGGGCAATGAGCAGTTCTTC
clone_size: .; d_call: .; v_call: TRBV10-1; j_call: TRBJ1-5; cdr3_aa: CASSRQPQHF; cdr3_nt: TGCGCCAGCAGCCGACAGCCCCAGCATTTT
clone_size: .; d_call: .; v_call: TRBV30; j_call: TRBJ1-3; cdr3_aa: CAWSSSYRAGNTIYF; cdr3_nt: TGTGCCTGGAGTTCCTCCTACAGGGCTGGAAACACCATATATTTT
clone_size: .; d_call: .; v_call: TRBV7-2; j_call: TRBJ2-1; cdr3_aa: CASSFQPRDNEQFF; cdr3_nt: TGTGCCAGCAGCTTCCAACCCAGAGACAATGAGCAGTTCTTC
clone_size: .; d_call: .; v_call: TRBV6-1; j_call: TRBJ1-5; cdr3_aa: CASRQSSQPQHF; cdr3_nt: TGTGCCAGCAGACAGTCATCTCAGCCCCAGCATTTT
clone_size: .; d_call: TRBD1; v_call: TRBV9; j_call: TRBJ1-1; cdr3_aa: CASSVGRPGGMNTEAFF; cdr3_nt: TGTGCCAGCAGCGTAGGAAGGCCAGGGGGGATGAACACTGAAGCTTTCTTT
clone_size: .; d_call: .; v_call: TRBV5-1; j_call: TRBJ2-1; cdr3_aa: CASSLGGNEQFF; cdr3_nt: TGCGCCAGCAGCTTGGGAGGGAATGAGCAGTTCTTC
clone_size: .; d_call: .; v_call: TRBV2; j_call: TRBJ1-2; cdr3_aa: CASNAGGGYTF; cdr3_nt: TGTGCCAGCAACGCAGGAGGTGGCTACACCTTC
clone_size: .; d_call: TRBD1; v_call: TRBV5-4; j_call: TRBJ2-2; cdr3_aa: CASSLEGAFTGELFF; cdr3_nt: TGTGCCAGCAGCTTGGAGGGGGCGTTCACCGGGGAGCTGTTTTTT
clone_size: .; d_call: TRBD2; v_call: TRBV12-5; j_call: TRBJ2-1; cdr3_aa: CASGAGTSDEQFF; cdr3_nt: TGTGCTAGTGGCGCCGGGACTAGCGATGAGCAGTTCTTC
clone_size: .; d_call: TRBD1; v_call: TRBV9; j_call: TRBJ2-1; cdr3_aa: CASSDGTGGFCEQFF; cdr3_nt: TGTGCCAGCAGCGACGGGACAGGGGGCTTTTGTGAGCAGTTCTTC
clone_size: .; d_call: TRBD1; v_call: TRBV4-2; j_call: TRBJ1-4; cdr3_aa: CASSRDRWDEKLFF; cdr3_nt: TGTGCCAGCAGCAGGGACAGGTGGGACGAAAAACTGTTTTTT
clone_size: .; d_call: .; v_call: TRBV7-2; j_call: TRBJ1-3; cdr3_aa: CASSPFAGRSGNTIYF; cdr3_nt: TGTGCCAGCAGCCCCTTTGCAGGGAGGTCTGGAAACACCATATATTTT